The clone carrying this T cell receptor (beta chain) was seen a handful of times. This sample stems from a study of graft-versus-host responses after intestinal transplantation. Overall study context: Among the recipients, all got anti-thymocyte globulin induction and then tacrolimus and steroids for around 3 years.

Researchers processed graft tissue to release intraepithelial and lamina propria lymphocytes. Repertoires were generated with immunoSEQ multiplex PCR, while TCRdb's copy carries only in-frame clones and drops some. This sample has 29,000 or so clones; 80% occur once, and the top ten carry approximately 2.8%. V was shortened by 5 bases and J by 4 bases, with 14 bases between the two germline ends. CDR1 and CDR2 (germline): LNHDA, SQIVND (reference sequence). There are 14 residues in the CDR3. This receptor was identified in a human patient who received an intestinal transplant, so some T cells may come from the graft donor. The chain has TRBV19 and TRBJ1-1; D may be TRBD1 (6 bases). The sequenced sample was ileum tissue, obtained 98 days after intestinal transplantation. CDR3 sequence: CASSVMDSFTEAFF. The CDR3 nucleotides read TGTGCCAGTAGTGTTATGGACAGTTTCACTGAAGCTTTCTTT.